A selection of T cell receptor beta chains follows, all from one sample in a study of T cells in Graves' hyperthyroidism and ophthalmopathy. MiXCR, applied by TCRdb to the multiplex PCR reads, yields one record per CDR3 protein. The table shows around 290,000 distinct CDR3 sequences, with over 15% occurring only once. The sample consisted of blood. Receptor source: a woman aged 55 to 70 with Graves' ophthalmopathy. Both conserved end residues are part of each CDR3. A D gene is named only where the DNA matches it firmly. Some rows have no size entry. The others give once, few or many, or a class for an expanded clone.

V gene	clone size	D gene	J gene	CDR3 protein	CDR3 DNA
TRBV7-9	many	.	TRBJ2-7	CASSLAGTYPYEQYF	TGTGCCAGCAGCTTAGCCGGGACATACCCCTACGAGCAGTACTTC
TRBV2	many	.	TRBJ1-4	CASRDIGIREKLFF	TGTGCCAGCAGAGACATTGGCATACGGGAAAAACTGTTTTTT
TRBV7-3	many	TRBD2	TRBJ2-1	CASSSIAGGSYNEQFF	TGTGCCAGCAGCTCTATAGCGGGAGGCTCCTACAATGAGCAGTTCTTC
TRBV5-1	many	.	TRBJ2-7	CASSSPGQEQYF	TGCGCCAGCAGTTCCCCGGGGCAGGAGCAGTACTTC
TRBV2	.	TRBD2	TRBJ2-7	CASSLLALGYEQYF	TGTGCCAGCAGTTTACTAGCGCTGGGCTACGAGCAGTACTTC
TRBV28	many	.	TRBJ1-1	CASSSSHVGNTEAFF	TGTGCCAGCAGTTCCTCTCACGTGGGGAACACTGAAGCTTTCTTT
TRBV27	many	.	TRBJ2-7	CASSRPPGASSYEQYF	TGTGCCAGCAGCCGACCCCCGGGCGCTAGCTCCTACGAGCAGTACTTC
TRBV5-6	many	.	TRBJ2-5	CASSLRGRETQYF	TGTGCCAGCAGCTTGAGGGGAAGGGAGACCCAGTACTTC
TRBV5-1	many	.	TRBJ1-1	CASSLIGVTEAFF	TGCGCCAGCAGCTTGATTGGGGTAACTGAAGCTTTCTTT
TRBV30	few	.	TRBJ2-7	CAWSKGGGAAEQYF	TGTGCCTGGAGTAAGGGGGGAGGGGCTGCCGAGCAGTACTTC
TRBV5-5	many	.	TRBJ2-3	CASSVNRGDTQYF	TGTGCCAGCAGCGTGAATAGGGGAGATACGCAGTATTTT
TRBV12-3/TRBV12-4	many	TRBD1	TRBJ2-5	CASSWGTRGETQYF	TGTGCCAGCAGTTGGGGGACCAGGGGGGAGACCCAGTACTTC
TRBV5-1	many	.	TRBJ1-1	CASSLDRRVGTEAFF	TGCGCCAGCAGCTTGGACCGCAGGGTAGGGACTGAAGCTTTCTTT
TRBV6-1	many	TRBD1	TRBJ1-2	CASSPDRGDGYTF	TGTGCCAGCAGTCCTGACAGGGGGGATGGCTACACCTTC
TRBV6-1	.	TRBD1	TRBJ1-1	CASSITGDPTEAFF	TGTGCCAGCAGTATAACAGGGGATCCGACTGAAGCTTTCTTT
TRBV29-1	many	.	TRBJ2-3	CSAAGRGGTDTQYF	TGCAGCGCCGCCGGAAGGGGTGGTACAGATACGCAGTATTTT
TRBV4-3	few	TRBD1	TRBJ1-5	CASSQERTGDQPQHF	TGCGCCAGCAGCCAAGAAAGGACAGGTGATCAGCCCCAGCATTTT
TRBV12-3/TRBV12-4	many	.	TRBJ2-7	CASRNRAGTGDYYEQYF	TGTGCCAGCAGAAATAGGGCAGGGACCGGGGATTACTACGAGCAGTACTTC
TRBV12-3/TRBV12-4	few	.	TRBJ2-2	CASRRRELRENTGELFF	TGTGCCAGCAGACGGAGGGAACTCAGGGAGAACACCGGGGAGCTGTTTTTT
TRBV6-2/TRBV6-3	.	TRBD1	TRBJ2-6	CASSYGQGRYHSGANVLTF	TGTGCCAGCAGTTACGGACAGGGGCGCTACCATTCTGGGGCCAACGTCCTGACTTTC